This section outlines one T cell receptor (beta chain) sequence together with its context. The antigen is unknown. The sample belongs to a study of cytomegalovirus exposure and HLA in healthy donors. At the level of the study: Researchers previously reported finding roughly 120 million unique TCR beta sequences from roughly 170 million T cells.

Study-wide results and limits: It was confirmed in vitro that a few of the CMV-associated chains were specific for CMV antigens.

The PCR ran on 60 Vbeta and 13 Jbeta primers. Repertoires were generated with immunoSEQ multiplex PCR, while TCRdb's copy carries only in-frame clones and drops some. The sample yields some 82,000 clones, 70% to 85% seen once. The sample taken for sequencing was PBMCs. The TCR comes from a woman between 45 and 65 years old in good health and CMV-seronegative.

As DNA, the CDR3 is TGTGCCAGCTTACCCCCGGCAGGCATGAACACTGAAGCTTTCTTT. This codes for CASLPPAGMNTEAFF. The V and J genes are TRBV18 and TRBJ1-1; D is unclear. Germline loops: CDR1 KGHSH, CDR2 LQKENI. The CDR3 sequence is 15 residues long. V was cut by 7 bases and J by 0 bases, with 15 bases left in between.